The 21 T cell receptor beta chains listed next were all sequenced from one sample in a study of beta chain features in type 1 diabetes listed by TCRdb under 2018. The library was made by the immunoSEQ multiplex PCR assay. The High Capacity cDNA Reverse Transcription Kit was used to reverse transcribe all of the isolated RNA, meaning that expressed TCRB transcripts were what got sequenced. Not all clones reach the TCRdb copy of this immuneACCESS table, which keeps in-frame sequences only. Checked studies attribute under half of the gap to unresolved V genes and leave the rest unexplained. This sample comprises 200,000 to 300,000 clones, 20% of them detected only once. Approximately 0.029% of the sample is in the top ten clones. The full study reports these points: A moderate but significant shortening of TCRB CDR3 length was observed in type 1 diabetes patients in all four CD4+ subsets.

For these receptors, no antigen is known. Specimen: naive CD4+ T cells from blood. The cell subset or site label for this specimen denotes: true naive CD4+ T cells. These receptors came from a woman between 40 and 50 years old with type 1 diabetes.

This clone was counted only a few times. The chain is built from TRBV6-5 and TRBJ2-7; D possibly corresponds to TRBD2 (6 bases). V shed 5 bases and J shed 5 bases, with 13 bases lying between them. The CDR3 extends over 13 amino acids. CDR1 is MNHEY and CDR2 is SVGAGI in the germline V gene. The chain's CDR3 is CASSRGIHDEQYF. DNA for the CDR3: TGTGCCAGCAGTCGGGGGATTCATGACGAGCAGTACTTC.

This sequence joins TRBV18 and TRBJ1-6; D is unresolved. Germline V CDR1 and CDR2: KGHSH, LQKENI. Trimming shortened V by 3 bases and J by 8 bases, and 17 bases separated the two germline ends. CDR3 length: 16 amino acids. The CDR3 DNA reads TGTGCCAGCTCACCGTCTATTGCAGGCTCGGATTCACCCCTCCACTTT. It encodes CASSPSIAGSDSPLHF.

The rearrangement uses TRBV2 and TRBJ1-5, with unresolved D. CDR1 and CDR2 from the germline V gene are SNHLY and FYNNEI. With 4 bases removed from V and 5 bases from J, the gap between germline ends came to 15 bases. The CDR3 totals 15 residues. The CDR3 sequence: CASSVRKGDHQPQHF. DNA of the CDR3: TGTGCCAGCAGTGTGAGGAAGGGAGATCATCAGCCCCAGCATTTT. Full variable domain (remainder filled in from reference TRBV2 and TRBJ1-5): EPEVTQTPSHQVTQMGQEVILRCVPISNHLYFYWYRQILGQKVEFLVSFYNNEISEKSEIFDDQFSVERPDGSNFTLKIRSTKLEDSAMYFCASSVRKGDHQPQHFGDGTRLSIL.

This clone has more than one count but fewer than ten. The chain uses TRBV5-1 and TRBJ2-1; TRBD1 agrees at 8 bases. Germline V lookup: CDR1 SGHRS, CDR2 YFSETQ. The CDR3 spans 14 residues. V was pared by 7 bases and J by 2 bases, with 5 bases of the junction left unmatched. The CDR3 protein is CASSSGGPYNEQFF. For the CDR3, the DNA is TGCGCCAGCTCTTCAGGGGGCCCCTACAATGAGCAGTTCTTC.

The genes are TRBV10-3 and TRBJ1-5; D might be TRBD1 (6 bases). Between the trimmed V and J ends, which lost 8 bases and 7 bases, there was a span of 15 bases. Germline-derived CDR1 and CDR2 are ENHRY and SYGVKD. CDR3 size: 13 residues. For the CDR3, the DNA is TGTGCCATCCAGGACAGAGGAAACCAGCCCCAGCATTTT. Translating gives CAIQDRGNQPQHF.

The CDR3, as DNA: TGTGCCAGCAGCTCCCGGGGAGTCCAGTACTTC. Residues: CASSSRGVQYF. This rearrangement joins TRBV5-6 to TRBJ2-5; weak D call: TRBD2 (5 bases). CDR3 length: 11 residues. V gave up 3 bases and J gave up 10 bases, with 10 bases separating them. The germline gives CDR1 SGHDT, CDR2 YYEEEE.

CDR3 in amino acids: CASSPNPGGNTGELFF. The CDR3 DNA sequence: TGTGCCAGCAGCCCTAACCCAGGGGGAAACACCGGGGAGCTGTTTTTT. The V call is TRBV7-7, the J call TRBJ2-2; 7 bases are a match to TRBD1. Per germline, CDR1 SSHAT and CDR2 FNYEAQ (reference sequence). Germline trimming cut 5 bases from V and 2 bases from J; bases unmatched to any gene: 8. CDR3 length: 16 residues.

The chain links TRBV19 to TRBJ2-1, with D possibly TRBD2 on 6 matching bases. Germline values: CDR1 LNHDA, CDR2 SQIVND (reference sequence). The length of the CDR3 is 13 residues. Trimming shortened V by 5 bases and J by 8 bases, and 13 bases separated the two germline ends. CDR3 sequence: CASSPPGEDEQFF. The CDR3 nucleotides are TGTGCCAGTAGTCCCCCCGGGGAGGATGAGCAGTTCTTC.

V and J are TRBV27 and TRBJ1-3, with a tentative D call TRBD1 (6 bases). Germline V gives CDR1 MNHEY, CDR2 SMNVEV (reference sequence). The CDR3 runs to 17 residues. V was cut by 5 bases and J by 0 bases, with 17 bases left in between. CDR3 in amino acids: CASSPDSTGSSGNTIYF. The CDR3 DNA reads TGTGCCAGCAGTCCGGACTCGACAGGTTCCTCTGGAAACACCATATATTTT.

On this clone: Within the sample, other DNA sequences also encode this same CDR3. This chain links TRBV7-2 with TRBJ2-5; 9 nucleotides match TRBD1. Germline V gene data show CDR1 as SGHTA and CDR2 as FQGNSA. The V and J ends lost 5 bases and 5 bases, in that order; junction bases with no gene match: 6. There are 14 residues in the CDR3. The CDR3 DNA reads TGTGCCAGCAGCCCGGACAGGGGAAGGGAGACCCAGTACTTC. Its protein is CASSPDRGRETQYF.

This clone was seen a handful of times. The V gene is TRBV29-1, the J gene TRBJ1-2; a weak D match, TRBD1 (6 bases). Per germline, CDR1 SQVTM and CDR2 ANQGSEA. V was clipped by 6 bases and J by 6 bases, with 11 bases between them. The CDR3 is 11 residues long. The CDR3 DNA follows: TGCAGCGTAAAACAGGGAAATGGCTACACCTTC. Translation gives CSVKQGNGYTF.

In its sample, this clone was seen a few times. The chain carries TRBV2 and TRBJ1-2, with 8 bases lining up with TRBD1. The CDR3 contains 12 residues. V trimming: 7 bases; J trimming: 7 bases; junction bases outside the gene matches: 5. Germline CDR1 is SNHLY and CDR2 is FYNNEI. The CDR3 spells CASTADRAGYTF. The CDR3 bases are TGTGCCAGCACCGCGGACAGGGCTGGCTACACCTTC.

This clone occurred a few times. The chain links TRBV7-9 to TRBJ2-3, with D possibly matching TRBD2 (5 bases). In germline, CDR1 is SEHNR, CDR2 FQNEAQ (reference sequence). This CDR3 contains 12 residues. Trimming stripped 8 bases from V and 2 bases from J, with 8 bases between. CDR3 bases: TGTGCCAGCGCGGACTCCACAGATACGCAGTATTTT. Protein sequence: CASADSTDTQYF.

This clone was detected only a few times. The J gene is TRBJ2-5, the V gene TRBV29-1, with D perhaps matching TRBD1 (8 bases). Deletions cut 6 bases from V and 2 bases from J, with 25 bases between. This CDR3 contains 17 residues. CDR1 and CDR2 (germline): SQVTM, ANQGSEA. The CDR3, as DNA: TGCAGCGTCGACCTTTTTTCCCACAGGGGGGGACAAGAGACCCAGTACTTC. It is translated as CSVDLFSHRGGQETQYF.

Only a few counts were recorded for this clone. The chain uses TRBV14 and TRBJ1-2; D remains unclear. Trimming pared 0 bases from V and 8 bases from J, leaving 13 bases between. Germline V gene data show CDR1 as SGHDN and CDR2 as FVKESK. This CDR3 comprises 14 residues. For the CDR3, the DNA is TGTGCCAGCAGCCAAGATCAACTACATTGGGGCTACACCTTC. It codes for CASSQDQLHWGYTF. Full variable domain (rest looked up from reference TRBV14 and TRBJ1-2): EAGVTQFPSHSVIEKGQTVTLRCDPISGHDNLYWYRRVMGKEIKFLLHFVKESKQDESGMPNNRFLAERTGGTYSTLKVQPAELEDSGVYFCASSQDQLHWGYTFGSGTRLTVV.

This clone was counted only a few times. The V and J genes are TRBV5-4 and TRBJ1-1; D gene uncertain. Germline loops: CDR1 SGHNT, CDR2 YYREEE (reference sequence). The CDR3 runs to 15 residues. The ends were cut back, 3 bases at V and 5 bases at J, with 17 bases in the middle. The CDR3 coding sequence is TGTGCCAGCAGCTCAAAACGGGAGGGAGAAACTGAAGCTTTCTTT. This gives the protein CASSSKREGETEAFF.

The chain has TRBV29-1 and TRBJ2-3; 8 bases fit TRBD2. This CDR3 has 14 residues. Germline V gives CDR1 SQVTM, CDR2 ANQGSEA. The junction had 3 bases not matched to a gene; V was cut back by 3 bases and J by 1 base. Here the CDR3 reads CSVDPGGGTDTQYF. DNA for the CDR3: TGCAGCGTTGACCCCGGGGGGGGCACAGATACGCAGTATTTT.

The chain recombines TRBV4-3 with TRBJ1-1; tentatively, D is TRBD1 (6 bases). V was trimmed by 4 bases and J by 5 bases, leaving 20 bases between them. Germline V CDR1 and CDR2: LGHNA, YSLEER. The CDR3 spans 16 residues. Here the CDR3 DNA reads TGCGCCAGCAGCCGCCAAGGGGGGGCTGGAGGGACTGAAGCTTTCTTT. This translates into CASSRQGGAGGTEAFF.

There are a few counts of this clone. The chain has TRBV15 and TRBJ1-1; no reliable D call. The germline V and J ends were trimmed by 2 bases and 5 bases, with 15 bases remaining between them. Germline V CDR1 and CDR2: LNHNV, YYDKDF (reference sequence). This CDR3 spans 15 amino acids. In nucleotides, the CDR3 is TGTGCCACCAGCAGATCCCAGTCGCGGGGAACTGAAGCTTTCTTT. Its translation: CATSRSQSRGTEAFF.

This clone has just a few counts. This chain connects TRBV9 to TRBJ1-6; perhaps TRBD1 as D (5 bases). The germline gives CDR1 SGDLS, CDR2 YYNGEE. The V end was cut by 4 bases, the J end by 5 bases, with 13 bases between. CDR3 length equals 15 residues. This CDR3 is CASSPRGGDNSPLHF. The CDR3 DNA reads TGTGCCAGCAGCCCCCGCGGGGGGGATAATTCACCCCTCCACTTT.

This rearrangement joins TRBV18 to TRBJ2-1; 10 bases align to TRBD2. Germline lookup yields CDR1 KGHSH and CDR2 LQKENI. After removal of 0 bases from V and 8 bases from J, the junction contained 7 bases not matched to a gene. CDR3 length: 16 amino acids. The CDR3 bases are TGTGCCAGCTCACCACCAGAAATTCTAGCGGGAGATGAGCAGTTCTTC. It specifies CASSPPEILAGDEQFF.